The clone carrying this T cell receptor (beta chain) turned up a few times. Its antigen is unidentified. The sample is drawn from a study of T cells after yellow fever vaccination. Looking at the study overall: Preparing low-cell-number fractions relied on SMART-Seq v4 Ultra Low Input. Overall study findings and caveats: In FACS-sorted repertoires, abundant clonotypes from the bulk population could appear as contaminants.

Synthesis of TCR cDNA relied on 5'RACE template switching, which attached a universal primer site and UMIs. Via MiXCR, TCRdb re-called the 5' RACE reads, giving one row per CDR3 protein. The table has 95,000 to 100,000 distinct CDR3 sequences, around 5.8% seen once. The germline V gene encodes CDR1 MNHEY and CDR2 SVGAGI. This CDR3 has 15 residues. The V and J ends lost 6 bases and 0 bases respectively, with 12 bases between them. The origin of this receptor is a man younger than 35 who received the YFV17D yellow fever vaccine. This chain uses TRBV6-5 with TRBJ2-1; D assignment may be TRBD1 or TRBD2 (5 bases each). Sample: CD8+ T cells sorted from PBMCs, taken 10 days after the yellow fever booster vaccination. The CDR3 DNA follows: TGTGCCAGCAGATACCGGGACCACTCCTACAATGAGCAGTTCTTC. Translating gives CASRYRDHSYNEQFF.